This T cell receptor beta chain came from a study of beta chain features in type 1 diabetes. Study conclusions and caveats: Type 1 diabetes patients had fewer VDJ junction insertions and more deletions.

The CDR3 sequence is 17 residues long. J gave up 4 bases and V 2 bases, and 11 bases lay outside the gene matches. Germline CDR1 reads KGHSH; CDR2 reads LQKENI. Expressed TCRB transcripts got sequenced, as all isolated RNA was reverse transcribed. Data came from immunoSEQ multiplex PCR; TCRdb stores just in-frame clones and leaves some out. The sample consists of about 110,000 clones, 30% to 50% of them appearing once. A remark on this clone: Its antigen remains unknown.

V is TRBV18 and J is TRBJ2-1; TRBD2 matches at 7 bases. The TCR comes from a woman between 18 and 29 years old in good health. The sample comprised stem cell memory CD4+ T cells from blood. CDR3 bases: TGTGCCAGCTCACCAGGGGCTAGCGGAGCTCTTTACAATGAGCAGTTCTTC. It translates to CASSPGASGALYNEQFF.